This TCR beta chain is drawn from a study of CD8 T cells in Susac syndrome. It was healthy donors who served as the controls, matched for age and sex. With random hexamers, reverse transcription was performed on about 0.45 to 1 ug of RNA. TCR beta CDR3 was amplified by immunoSEQ multiplex PCR. This amplification extended across 54 Vbeta and 13 Jbeta segments. TCRdb used MiXCR to reprocess the immunoSEQ multiplex PCR reads, holding one entry per CDR3 protein. The table lists 150,000 to 200,000 distinct CDR3 sequences, about 94% of them singletons, with 0.14% in the top ten. The sequence came from a human donor in good health. The sample was CD4+ T cells from PBMCs.

CDR3 protein: CASSVWSGGTDTQYF. CDR3 bases: TGTGCCAGCAGCGTCTGGTCAGGGGGCACAGATACGCAGTATTTT. The chain links TRBV7-9 to TRBJ2-3; D perhaps matches TRBD1 (6 bases). Trimming removed 5 bases at V and 1 base at J, with 13 bases between. CDR3 length: 15 amino acids. CDR1 SEHNR and CDR2 FQNEAQ come from the germline V gene (reference sequence).